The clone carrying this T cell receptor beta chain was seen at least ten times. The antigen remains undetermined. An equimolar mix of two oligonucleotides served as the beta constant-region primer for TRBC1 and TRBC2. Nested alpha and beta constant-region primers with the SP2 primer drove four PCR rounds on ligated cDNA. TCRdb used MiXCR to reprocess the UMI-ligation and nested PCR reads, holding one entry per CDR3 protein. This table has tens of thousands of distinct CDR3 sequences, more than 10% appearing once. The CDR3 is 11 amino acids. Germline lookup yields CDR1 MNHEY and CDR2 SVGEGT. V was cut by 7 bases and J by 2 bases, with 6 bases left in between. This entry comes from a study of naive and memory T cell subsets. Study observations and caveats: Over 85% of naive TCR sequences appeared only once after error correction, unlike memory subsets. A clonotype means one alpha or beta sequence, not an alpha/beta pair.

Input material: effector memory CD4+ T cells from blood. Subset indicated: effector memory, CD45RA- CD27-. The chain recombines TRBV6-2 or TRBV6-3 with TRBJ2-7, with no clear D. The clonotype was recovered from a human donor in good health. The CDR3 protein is CASTDTYEQYF. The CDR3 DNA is TGTGCCAGCACCGACACCTACGAGCAGTACTTC.